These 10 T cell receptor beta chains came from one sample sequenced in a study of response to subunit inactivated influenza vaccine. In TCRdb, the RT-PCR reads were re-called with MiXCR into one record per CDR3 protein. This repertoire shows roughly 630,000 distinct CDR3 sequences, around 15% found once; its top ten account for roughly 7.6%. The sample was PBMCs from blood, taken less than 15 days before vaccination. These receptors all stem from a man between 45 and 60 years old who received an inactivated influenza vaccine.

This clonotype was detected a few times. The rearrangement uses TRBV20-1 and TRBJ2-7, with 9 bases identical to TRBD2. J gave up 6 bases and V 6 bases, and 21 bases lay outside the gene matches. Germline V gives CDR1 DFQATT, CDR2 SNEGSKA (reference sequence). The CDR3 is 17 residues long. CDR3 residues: CSAIPGGRAIARGEQYF. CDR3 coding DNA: TGCAGTGCCATCCCTGGCGGGAGGGCCATAGCCCGCGGCGAGCAGTACTTC.

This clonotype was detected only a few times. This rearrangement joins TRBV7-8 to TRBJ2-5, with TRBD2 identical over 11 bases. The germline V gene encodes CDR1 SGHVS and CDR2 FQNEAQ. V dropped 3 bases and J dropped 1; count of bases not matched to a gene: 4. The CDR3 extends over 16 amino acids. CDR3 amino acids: CASSFVTSGSQETQYF. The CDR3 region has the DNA TGTGCCAGCAGCTTCGTCACTAGCGGGAGCCAAGAGACCCAGTACTTC.

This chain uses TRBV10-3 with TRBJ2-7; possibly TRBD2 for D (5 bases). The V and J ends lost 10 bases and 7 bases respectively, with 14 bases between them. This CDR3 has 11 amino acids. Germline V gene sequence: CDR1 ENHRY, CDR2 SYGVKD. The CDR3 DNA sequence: TGTGCCACTCGGGAAGCACTGGAGCAGTACTTC. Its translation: CATREALEQYF.

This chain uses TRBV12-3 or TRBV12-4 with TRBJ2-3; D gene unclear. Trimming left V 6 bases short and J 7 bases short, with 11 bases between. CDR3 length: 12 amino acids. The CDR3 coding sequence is TGTGCCAGCAGCCCCATCGCGAATACGCAGTATTTT. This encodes CASSPIANTQYF.

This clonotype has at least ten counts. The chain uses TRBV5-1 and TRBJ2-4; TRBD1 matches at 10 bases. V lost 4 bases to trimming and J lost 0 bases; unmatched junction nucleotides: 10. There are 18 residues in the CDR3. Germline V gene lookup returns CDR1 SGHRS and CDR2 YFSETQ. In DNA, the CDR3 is TGCGCCAGCAGCCCGGGGACAGGGGACATCCTAGCCAAAAACATTCAGTACTTC. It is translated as CASSPGTGDILAKNIQYF.

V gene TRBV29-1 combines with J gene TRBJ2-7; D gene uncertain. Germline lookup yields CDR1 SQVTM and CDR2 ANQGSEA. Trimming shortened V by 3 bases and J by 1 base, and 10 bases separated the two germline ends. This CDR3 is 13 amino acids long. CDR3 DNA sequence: TGCAGCGTTGAGGGCACTGCTTCCTACGAGCAGTACTTC. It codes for CSVEGTASYEQYF.

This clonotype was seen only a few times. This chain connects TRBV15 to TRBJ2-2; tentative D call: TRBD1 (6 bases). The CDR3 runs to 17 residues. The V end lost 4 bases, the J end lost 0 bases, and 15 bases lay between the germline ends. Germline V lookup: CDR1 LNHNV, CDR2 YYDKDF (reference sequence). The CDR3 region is CATSISPQGPNTGELFF. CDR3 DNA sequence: TGTGCCACCAGCATAAGTCCACAGGGACCGAACACCGGGGAGCTGTTTTTT. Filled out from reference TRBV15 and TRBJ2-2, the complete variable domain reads DAMVIQNPRYQVTQFGKPVTLSCSQTLNHNVMYWYQQKSSQAPKLLFHYYDKDFNNEADTPDNFQSRRPNTSFCFLDIRSPGLGDTAMYLCATSISPQGPNTGELFFGEGSRLTVL.

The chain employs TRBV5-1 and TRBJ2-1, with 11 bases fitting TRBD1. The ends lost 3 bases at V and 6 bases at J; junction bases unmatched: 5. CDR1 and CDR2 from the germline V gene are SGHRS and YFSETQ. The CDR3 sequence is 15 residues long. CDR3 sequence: CASSWGQGGINEQFF. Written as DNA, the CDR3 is TGCGCCAGCAGCTGGGGACAGGGGGGAATCAATGAGCAGTTCTTC.

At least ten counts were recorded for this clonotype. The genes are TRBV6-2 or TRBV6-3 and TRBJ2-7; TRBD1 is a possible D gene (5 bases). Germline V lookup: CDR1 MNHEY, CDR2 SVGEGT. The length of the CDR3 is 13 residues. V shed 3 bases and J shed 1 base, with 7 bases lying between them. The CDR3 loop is CASSYSGSYEQYF. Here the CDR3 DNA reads TGTGCCAGCAGTTATTCAGGGTCCTACGAGCAGTACTTC.

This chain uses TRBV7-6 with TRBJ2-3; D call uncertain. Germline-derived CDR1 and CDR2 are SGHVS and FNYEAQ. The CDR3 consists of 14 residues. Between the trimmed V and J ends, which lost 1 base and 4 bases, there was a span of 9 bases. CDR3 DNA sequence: TGTGCCAGCAGCTTAGAAGTAGGGTCAGATACGCAGTATTTT. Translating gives CASSLEVGSDTQYF.